The 30 T cell receptor beta chains below come from one sample, sequenced in a study of identical twins. Using its own MiXCR run on the 5' RACE reads, TCRdb lists one record per CDR3 protein. The repertoire includes 280,000 or so distinct CDR3 sequences, 6.5% to 9.5% of them detected once, and over 2% sits in the top ten. The same data also contributed to another study, on yellow fever vaccine responses in identical twins.

The sequencing input was memory (CD45RO+) T cells sorted from blood. These receptors all stem from a woman aged 18-29 years in good health.

This rearrangement joins TRBV2 to TRBJ1-5; D remains unclear. From germline, CDR1 is SNHLY and CDR2 FYNNEI. There are 15 residues in the CDR3. The germline V and J ends were trimmed by 4 bases and 1 base, with 11 bases remaining between them. The DNA for the CDR3 is TGTGCCAGCAGTGCAATGGGTGGGAGCAATCAGCCCCAGCATTTT. Its translation: CASSAMGGSNQPQHF.

The chain links TRBV7-2 to TRBJ2-7, with D possibly matching TRBD2 (6 bases). From germline, CDR1 is SGHTA and CDR2 FQGNSA. This CDR3 comprises 14 residues. The V end lost 4 bases, the J end lost 7 bases, and 17 bases lay between the germline ends. The CDR3: CASSSEGRMREQYF. The DNA for the CDR3 is TGTGCCAGCAGCTCCGAGGGGAGGATGAGGGAGCAGTACTTC.

This chain joins TRBV2 and TRBJ2-7; D unresolved. V was cut by 6 bases and J by 5 bases, with 8 bases left in between. The germline V gene encodes CDR1 SNHLY and CDR2 FYNNEI. This CDR3 is 11 amino acids long. CDR3 in DNA: TGTGCCAGCAGGGTCGTAAACGAGCAGTACTTC. Its translation is CASRVVNEQYF. The whole variable domain, filled in from reference TRBV2 and TRBJ2-7, reads EPEVTQTPSHQVTQMGQEVILRCVPISNHLYFYWYRQILGQKVEFLVSFYNNEISEKSEIFDDQFSVERPDGSNFTLKIRSTKLEDSAMYFCASRVVNEQYFGPGTRLTVT.

Ten or more counts support this clonotype. The V gene is TRBV11-1, the J gene TRBJ2-2; 8 nucleotides align to TRBD2. Trimming took 5 bases from V and 1 from J; bases not matched to a gene: 12. CDR3 length: 18 residues. Germline CDR1 SGHAT, CDR2 FQDESV (reference sequence). The CDR3 loop reads CASSPRTSGAMNTGELFF. The CDR3 DNA is TGTGCCAGCAGCCCGAGAACTAGCGGTGCCATGAACACCGGGGAGCTGTTTTTT.

Concerning this clonotype itself: With a much larger clone just one base away, this may be a read error. The chain is built from TRBV28 and TRBJ2-1; 8 positions agree with TRBD2. The CDR3 extends over 14 amino acids. Germline V gene data show CDR1 as MDHEN and CDR2 as SYDVKM. The V segment lost 7 bases and the J segment 13 bases; nucleotides outside the gene matches: 15. CDR3 loop: CASTLGGATALQFF. In nucleotides, the CDR3 is TGTGCCAGCACCCTCGGGGGGGCCACGGCCCTTCAGTTCTTC.

This clonotype has at least ten counts. The chain recombines TRBV2 with TRBJ2-7; D unclear. Between the trimmed V and J ends, which lost 2 bases and 3 bases, there was a span of 8 bases. CDR1 and CDR2 from the germline V gene are SNHLY and FYNNEI. The CDR3 spans 13 residues. The CDR3 region is CASSENTYYEQYV. The CDR3 DNA is TGTGCCAGCAGTGAAAACACTTACTACGAGCAGTACGTC.

At least ten counts were recorded for this clonotype. One end of the junction does not line up with germline, which may come from a read error. This chain uses TRBV10-3 with TRBJ2-7; 9 bases are a match to TRBD1. There are 12 residues in the CDR3. Germline CDR1 is ENHRY and CDR2 is SYGVKD. CDR3 residues: CAIEGQGGEQYF. The DNA for the CDR3 is TGTGCCATCGAGGGACAGGGAGGGGAGCAGTATTTC.

This clonotype has at least ten counts. The chain recombines TRBV6-2 or TRBV6-3 with TRBJ2-3; TRBD1 agrees at 12 bases. This CDR3 contains 15 residues. The germline V gene encodes CDR1 MNHEY and CDR2 SVGEGT. V gave up 6 bases and J gave up 9 bases; unmatched junction bases: 10. CDR3 in amino acids: CASSYRGQGATTQYF. The CDR3 nucleotides read TGTGCCAGCAGCTATCGGGGACAGGGGGCGACCACGCAGTATTTT.

The V and J genes are TRBV6-5 and TRBJ1-3; unclear D gene. CDR1 is MNHEY, CDR2 SVGAGI, per germline. The CDR3 spans 17 residues. V lost 0 bases, J lost 6 bases, and 18 bases lay in between. Here the CDR3 reads CASSYSRRRSFENTIYF. CDR3 DNA sequence: TGTGCCAGCAGTTACTCGAGGCGGCGGTCATTTGAAAACACCATATATTTT.

This clonotype was picked up many times. At one boundary the junction diverges from the germline segment, which might be a read error. This rearrangement joins TRBV3-1 to TRBJ1-6, with D uncertain. CDR1 is LGHDT, CDR2 YNNKEL, per germline (reference sequence). The CDR3 loop spans 16 amino acids. The CDR3 DNA reads TGTGCCAGCAGCCAAGCCGGCCTGGCTGGTAATCCACCCCTCCACTTT. This gives the protein CASSQAGLAGNPPLHF.

The chain has TRBV7-3 and TRBJ2-1; D might be TRBD2 (6 bases). CDR1 and CDR2 (germline): SGHTA, FQGTGA. CDR3 size: 14 residues. Trimming left V 0 bases short and J 6 bases short, with 9 bases between. CDR3 nucleotide sequence: TGTGCCAGCAGCTTAACGTTACTAGCCAATGAGCAGTTCTTC. Its translation is CASSLTLLANEQFF.

This clonotype has at least ten counts. The gene calls are TRBV2 and TRBJ2-2, with D possibly matching TRBD1 (6 bases). CDR3 size: 14 residues. V shed 8 bases and J shed 1 base, with 11 bases lying between them. Germline V gene sequence: CDR1 SNHLY, CDR2 FYNNEI. CDR3 in DNA: TGTGCCAGCGAGGGACAACAGAACACCGGGGAGCTGTTTTTT. Translated: CASEGQQNTGELFF.

The chain uses TRBV11-2 and TRBJ2-3; D uncertain. The CDR3 is 16 residues long. Germline lookup yields CDR1 SGHAT and CDR2 FQNNGV. Trimming shortened V by 6 bases and J by 0 bases, and 16 bases separated the two germline ends. The CDR3 nucleotides are TGTGCCAGCAGAGACCCGGGCCGACGAAGCACAGATACGCAGTATTTT. The encoded protein is CASRDPGRRSTDTQYF.

Many counts were recorded for this clonotype. The rearrangement uses TRBV7-9 and TRBJ2-3; D unclear. Germline CDR1 reads SEHNR; CDR2 reads FQNEAQ (reference sequence). This CDR3 has 16 residues. V was shortened by 3 bases and J by 1 base, with 14 bases between the two germline ends. The CDR3 sequence is CASSFRQARGTDTQYF. CDR3 DNA sequence: TGTGCCAGCAGCTTCAGGCAGGCTAGGGGCACAGATACGCAGTATTTT. The full variable domain, its missing parts supplied by reference TRBV7-9 and TRBJ2-3, is DTGVSQNPRHKITKRGQNVTFRCDPISEHNRLYWYRQTLGQGPEFLTYFQNEAQLEKSRLLSDRFSAERPKGSFSTLEIQRTEQGDSAMYLCASSFRQARGTDTQYFGPGTRLTVL.

This clonotype was counted many times. The CDR3 coding sequence is TGTGCCAGCCTGTTTGGCACAGATACGCAGTATTTT. Protein sequence: CASLFGTDTQYF. The gene calls are TRBV2 and TRBJ2-3; D not resolved. Germline V lookup: CDR1 SNHLY, CDR2 FYNNEI. Trimming took off 8 bases at V and 1 base at J, with 7 bases between the two ends. CDR3 length: 12 amino acids.

This clonotype has at least ten counts. The chain employs TRBV24-1 and TRBJ2-3, with 10 bases aligning to TRBD1. The V and J ends lost 4 bases and 4 bases, in that order; junction bases with no gene match: 4. Germline loops: CDR1 KGHDR, CDR2 SFDVKD. The CDR3 covers 15 residues. The CDR3 nucleotides read TGTGCCACCAGTGACCGGGACAGGGGTCCAGATACGCAGTATTTT. This sequence encodes CATSDRDRGPDTQYF.

This clonotype was observed a few times. The genes are TRBV9 and TRBJ2-7, with TRBD2 matching 11 bases. With V trimmed by 9 bases and J by 2 bases, 4 bases remained unmatched. The CDR3 has 13 amino acids. Germline CDR1 is SGDLS and CDR2 is YYNGEE. In DNA form, the CDR3 reads TGTGCCACCCCACTAGCGGGAGCCTACGAGCAGTACTTC. As protein: CATPLAGAYEQYF.

This clonotype occurred a few times. The chain carries TRBV7-6 and TRBJ2-1; perhaps TRBD2 as D (6 bases). The CDR3 has 16 residues. V lost 2 bases and J lost 8, with 19 bases in between. Germline assignment: CDR1 SGHVS and CDR2 FNYEAQ. In nucleotides, the CDR3 is TGTGCCAGCAGCTTATCGCCGGGACCGGAGGGGTATGAGCAGTTCTTC. It specifies CASSLSPGPEGYEQFF.

This clonotype was observed many times. The V and J genes are TRBV3-1 and TRBJ1-2, with no clear D. V lost 1 base, J lost 4 bases, and 7 bases lay in between. CDR1 LGHDT and CDR2 YNNKEL come from the germline V gene (reference sequence). There are 13 residues in the CDR3. This CDR3 reads CASSQGSAYGYTF. As DNA, the CDR3 is TGTGCCAGCAGCCAAGGATCGGCCTATGGCTACACCTTC.

This clonotype has more than one count but fewer than ten. The chain links TRBV4-2 to TRBJ2-2; D is possibly TRBD1 or TRBD2 (5 bases each). V lost 6 bases, J lost 5 bases, and 16 bases lay in between. This CDR3 spans 15 amino acids. CDR1 is LGHNA and CDR2 is YNFKEQ in the germline V gene. The CDR3 protein is CASRGRQPGTGELFF. CDR3 DNA: TGTGCCAGCAGGGGACGCCAGCCGGGAACCGGGGAGCTGTTTTTT.

This clonotype came up many times. This rearrangement joins TRBV2 to TRBJ2-1; TRBD2 aligns across 12 bases. The CDR3 sequence is 15 residues long. The V segment lost 2 bases and the J segment 10 bases; nucleotides outside the gene matches: 6. In germline, CDR1 is SNHLY, CDR2 FYNNEI. The chain's CDR3 is CASSESSGGAVEQFF. The CDR3 region has the DNA TGTGCCAGCAGTGAATCTAGCGGGGGGGCTGTGGAGCAGTTCTTC.

In its sample, this clonotype was seen once. The genes are TRBV10-3 and TRBJ1-2, with 8 bases lining up with TRBD1. J lost 4 bases, V lost 10 bases, and 5 bases had no gene match. The CDR3 runs to 12 residues. CDR1 is ENHRY and CDR2 is SYGVKD in the germline V gene. The CDR3 reads CATSDRGYGYTF. The CDR3 bases are TGTGCCACCAGCGACAGGGGCTATGGCTACACCTTC.

The chain couples TRBV6-1 to TRBJ2-6; D gene ambiguous. The CDR3 contains 16 residues. From germline, CDR1 is MNHNS and CDR2 SASEGT. Trimming removed 4 bases from V and 0 bases from J, with 10 bases in between. DNA of the CDR3: TGTGCCAGCAGTGGCCGCTTGGACTCTGGGGCCAACGTCCTGACTTTC. Translation gives CASSGRLDSGANVLTF.

This clonotype has more than one count but fewer than ten. This CDR3 is CSARDPGAGSYNEQFF. In nucleotides, the CDR3 is TGCAGTGCTAGAGATCCGGGGGCAGGGAGTTACAATGAGCAGTTCTTC. This chain connects TRBV20-1 to TRBJ2-1; perhaps D is TRBD1 or TRBD2 (6 bases each). Germline values: CDR1 DFQATT, CDR2 SNEGSKA (reference sequence). The CDR3 has 16 amino acids. Trimming stripped 0 bases from V and 4 bases from J, with 16 bases between.

This rearrangement joins TRBV10-3 to TRBJ2-3; the D is unclear. Looked up from germline, CDR1 is ENHRY and CDR2 is SYGVKD. V was trimmed by 5 bases and J by 14 bases, leaving 17 bases between them. The CDR3 runs to 12 residues. The CDR3 DNA sequence: TGTGCCATCAGTAACCTTCTAGGGTCCGGGTATTTT. Protein product: CAISNLLGSGYF.

This clonotype was recorded many times. The rearrangement uses TRBV5-1 and TRBJ2-7, with TRBD2 identical over 10 bases. V lost 5 bases to trimming and J lost 2 bases; unmatched junction nucleotides: 1. This CDR3 is built from 13 residues. Germline V lookup: CDR1 SGHRS, CDR2 YFSETQ. CDR3 sequence reads: CASRLAGTYEQYF. The DNA for the CDR3 is TGCGCCAGCAGACTAGCGGGAACCTACGAGCAGTACTTC. Looking up the rest from reference TRBV5-1 and TRBJ2-7 gives the full variable domain: KAGVTQTPRYLIKTRGQQVTLSCSPISGHRSVSWYQQTPGQGLQFLFEYFSETQRNKGNFPGRFSGRQFSNSRSEMNVSTLELGDSALYLCASRLAGTYEQYFGPGTRLTVT.

This clonotype occurred many times. The V and J genes are TRBV28 and TRBJ1-6, with 8 bases fitting TRBD1. The CDR3 has 17 residues. Germline V gives CDR1 MDHEN, CDR2 SYDVKM. V shed 5 bases and J 4 bases; nucleotides not matched to a gene: 10. CDR3 DNA: TGTGCCAGCAGTATAGGACAGGGCTTCACTTATAATTCACCCCTCCACTTT. Protein sequence: CASSIGQGFTYNSPLHF. Together with reference TRBV28 and TRBJ1-6, the CDR3 gives the full variable domain: DVKVTQSSRYLVKRTGEKVFLECVQDMDHENMFWYRQDPGLGLRLIYFSYDVKMKEKGDIPEGYSVSREKKERFSLILESASTNQTSMYLCASSIGQGFTYNSPLHFGNGTRLTVT.

A few counts support this clonotype. This chain links TRBV7-3 with TRBJ2-6; D remains unclear. Germline V gene data show CDR1 as SGHTA and CDR2 as FQGTGA. The CDR3 is made up of 16 amino acids. V shed 5 bases and J shed 0 bases, with 11 bases lying between them. The CDR3 region is CASSGPVGSGANVLTF. CDR3 bases: TGTGCCAGCAGCGGTCCTGTGGGCTCTGGGGCCAACGTCCTGACTTTC.

CDR3 in DNA: TGTGCCAGCAGCCAATCGCTCTCTGGGGCCAACGTCCTGACTTTC. This sequence encodes CASSQSLSGANVLTF. V and J are TRBV3-1 and TRBJ2-6; D unresolved. CDR1 LGHDT and CDR2 YNNKEL come from the germline V gene (reference sequence). The CDR3 runs to 15 residues. The V end was cut by 2 bases, the J end by 0 bases, with 5 bases between.

This clonotype was seen ten or more times. The chain couples TRBV10-3 to TRBJ1-2; unclear D gene. V was trimmed by 0 bases and J by 0 bases, leaving 14 bases between them. The CDR3 runs 17 residues. Germline V gives CDR1 ENHRY, CDR2 SYGVKD. CDR3 protein: CAISESGSARANYGYTF. CDR3 DNA sequence: TGTGCCATCAGTGAGTCGGGGTCGGCAAGAGCTAACTATGGCTACACCTTC.